This T cell receptor beta chain was sequenced for a study of blood T cells in healthy people across ages. To note about this clonotype: Its target is unknown.

A second PCR of 7 to 11 cycles used a sample-barcoded 5' primer and a J-beta primer mix. Each cDNA molecule carried a tag from a template-switch adaptor that contained 12 random nucleotides. MiXCR, applied by TCRdb to the 5' RACE reads, yields one record per CDR3 protein. The repertoire has 1.5 million to 2 million distinct CDR3 sequences, approximately 39% of them found once; the top ten carry 23%. With 4 bases removed from V and 4 bases from J, the gap between germline ends came to 13 bases. The germline gives CDR1 SGHTA, CDR2 FQGNSA. The CDR3 consists of 15 residues. The study, taken as a whole, reports: Strong correlation was found linking TCR beta diversity to naive T cell percentage.

This TCR was sampled from a human donor in good health. This chain links TRBV7-2 with TRBJ1-4; unclear D gene. Sequencing was done on a sample of blood. Here the CDR3 reads CASSSLNRFNEKLFF. The CDR3 DNA reads TGTGCCAGCAGCTCCTTAAACAGATTTAATGAAAAACTGTTTTTT.